The TCR beta chain under discussion was sequenced for a study of shared clonotypes between healthy human individuals. Trimming took 5 bases from V and 1 from J, leaving 17 bases between them. Germline V gives CDR1 LNHDA, CDR2 SQIVND (reference sequence). CDR3 length: 16 amino acids. Data came from immunoSEQ multiplex PCR; TCRdb stores just in-frame clones and leaves some out. The sample comprises a few million clones, 93% of which are singletons, and roughly 0.36% rests with the top ten. The chain combines TRBV19 with TRBJ1-1; D might be TRBD1 (6 bases). The sequenced sample consisted of naive CD4+ T cells from PBMCs. The subset denotes: CD45RA+ positively selected. This sequence was found in a young man in good health. Some clones in this sample may be carry-over from other donors' samples. The CDR3 reads CASSLRGRAENTEAFF. The CDR3 DNA sequence: TGTGCCAGTAGTTTGAGGGGGAGGGCCGAGAACACTGAAGCTTTCTTT.